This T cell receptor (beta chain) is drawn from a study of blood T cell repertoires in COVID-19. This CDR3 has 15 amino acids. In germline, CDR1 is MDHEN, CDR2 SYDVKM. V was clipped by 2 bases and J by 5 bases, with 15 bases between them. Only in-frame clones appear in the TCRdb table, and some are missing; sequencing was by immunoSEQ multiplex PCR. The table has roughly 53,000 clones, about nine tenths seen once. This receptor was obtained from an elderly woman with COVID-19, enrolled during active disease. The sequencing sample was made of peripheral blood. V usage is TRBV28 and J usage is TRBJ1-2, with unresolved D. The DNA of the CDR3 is TGTGCCAGCAGTTTAGGGCGAAGGATCGTGTATGGCTACACCTTC. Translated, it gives CASSLGRRIVYGYTF.